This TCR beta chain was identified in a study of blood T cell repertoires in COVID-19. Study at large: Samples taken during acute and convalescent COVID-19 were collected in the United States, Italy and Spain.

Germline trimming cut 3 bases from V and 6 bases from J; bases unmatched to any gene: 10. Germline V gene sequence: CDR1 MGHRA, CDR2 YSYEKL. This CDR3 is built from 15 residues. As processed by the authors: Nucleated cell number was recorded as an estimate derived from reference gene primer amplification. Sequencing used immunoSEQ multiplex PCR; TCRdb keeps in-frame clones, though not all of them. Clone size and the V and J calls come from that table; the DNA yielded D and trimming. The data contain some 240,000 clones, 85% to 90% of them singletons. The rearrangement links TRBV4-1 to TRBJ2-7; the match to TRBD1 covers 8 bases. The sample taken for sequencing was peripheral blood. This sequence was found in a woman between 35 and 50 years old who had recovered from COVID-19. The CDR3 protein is CASSQATGGIGEQYF. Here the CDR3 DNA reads TGCGCCAGCAGCCAGGCTACAGGGGGAATCGGCGAGCAGTACTTC.